The 11 T cell receptor beta chains listed next were all sequenced from one sample in a study of blood T cell repertoires in COVID-19. Assay used: immunoSEQ multiplex PCR; TCRdb lists only in-frame clones, some missing. In the table there are approximately 350,000 clones, around nine tenths of which are singletons. The sample comprised peripheral blood. Receptors originate from a woman in her late teens or twenties who had recovered from COVID-19.

This clone occurred a few times. The chain couples TRBV9 to TRBJ1-6, with a weak D call TRBD1 (5 bases). Germline V CDR1 and CDR2: SGDLS, YYNGEE. V gave up 0 bases and J gave up 9 bases, with 10 bases separating them. The CDR3 is 14 residues long. The CDR3 region has the DNA TGTGCCAGCAGCGTAGGGGACTTCGGTTCACCCCTCCACTTT. It codes for CASSVGDFGSPLHF.

This chain connects TRBV25-1 to TRBJ1-1; TRBD1 might be the D (6 bases). The CDR3 is made up of 15 amino acids. Germline V lookup: CDR1 MGHDK, CDR2 SYGVNS. V was pared by 4 bases and J by 4 bases, with 16 bases between. In DNA, the CDR3 is TGTGCCAGCAGTGCCGCCAGGGGCGGGAGCACTGAAGCTTTCTTT. Translation: CASSAARGGSTEAFF.

The rearrangement joins TRBV27 to TRBJ1-6; TRBD1 agrees at 7 bases. This CDR3 is built from 15 residues. The V gene's germline CDR1 is MNHEY and CDR2 SMNVEV (reference sequence). V lost 6 bases, J lost 9 bases, and 11 bases stayed unmatched. In DNA, the CDR3 is TGTGCCAGCAGGGGGAGACAGGGAAATCGTTCACCCCTCCACTTT. It specifies CASRGRQGNRSPLHF.

This chain uses TRBV29-1 with TRBJ2-3; possibly TRBD1 for D (6 bases). The V gene lost 4 bases and the J gene lost 5 bases, with 19 bases spanning the gap. The CDR3 is made up of 15 amino acids. The germline V gene encodes CDR1 SQVTM and CDR2 ANQGSEA. CDR3 nucleotide sequence: TGCAGCGTTGGTTTCAGGGCAGGGGCAATAGATACGCAGTATTTT. It codes for CSVGFRAGAIDTQYF.

V gene TRBV29-1 combines with J gene TRBJ1-1; 10 bases fit TRBD1. The trim removed 7 bases at V and 6 bases at J, leaving 5 bases unmatched. CDR1 and CDR2 (germline): SQVTM, ANQGSEA. The CDR3 has 12 residues. The CDR3 is CSAGGTGAEAFF. The CDR3 DNA follows: TGCAGCGCCGGTGGGACAGGGGCTGAAGCTTTCTTT.

The chain recombines TRBV5-5 with TRBJ1-1; 9 bases agree with TRBD1. The CDR3 is made up of 13 amino acids. V lost 0 bases, J lost 7 bases, and 1 base stayed unmatched. Germline V CDR1 and CDR2: SGHKS, YYEKEE (reference sequence). The CDR3 is CASSLVTGGEAFF. CDR3 bases: TGTGCCAGCAGCTTGGTGACAGGGGGTGAAGCTTTCTTT.

The V and J genes are TRBV5-6 and TRBJ1-6; D possibly corresponds to TRBD1 (6 bases). V lost 6 bases and J lost 2, with 6 bases in between. The CDR3 covers 13 residues. CDR1 is SGHDT, CDR2 YYEEEE, per germline. DNA of the CDR3: TGTGCCAGCAAGGGGGCCTATAATTCACCCCTCCACTTT. It translates to CASKGAYNSPLHF.

This chain links TRBV28 with TRBJ2-7; 8 positions match TRBD2. Germline CDR1 is MDHEN and CDR2 is SYDVKM. V trimming: 5 bases; J trimming: 2 bases; junction bases outside the gene matches: 11. This CDR3 contains 16 residues. The CDR3 is CASSESGTSKTYEQYV. The CDR3 nucleotides read TGTGCCAGCAGTGAGTCCGGGACTAGTAAAACCTACGAGCAGTACGTC.

V is TRBV27 and J is TRBJ1-3; D remains ambiguous. Trimming took off 3 bases at V and 0 bases at J, with 9 bases between the two ends. The CDR3 is 15 residues long. Germline V gene lookup returns CDR1 MNHEY and CDR2 SMNVEV (reference sequence). The CDR3 DNA reads as TGTGCCAGCAGTTTCTCTGGTAGCTCTGGAAACACCATATATTTT. Its protein product is CASSFSGSSGNTIYF.

This chain joins TRBV5-1 and TRBJ1-4; 11 bases align to TRBD1. Germline loops: CDR1 SGHRS, CDR2 YFSETQ. The CDR3 contains 15 residues. J was trimmed by 8 bases and V by 3 bases; bases with no gene match: 6. In nucleotides, the CDR3 is TGCGCCAGCAGCTCTTCCGGACAGGGGGCGGAAAAACTGTTTTTT. This gives the protein CASSSSGQGAEKLFF.

This chain links TRBV30 with TRBJ1-5; 9 nucleotides agree with TRBD1. The CDR3 length is 14 residues. V was pared by 1 base and J by 11 bases, with 9 bases of the junction left unmatched. CDR1 is GTSNPN, CDR2 SVGIG, per germline (reference sequence). The CDR3 here is CAWSEQGASLSQHF. DNA for the CDR3: TGTGCCTGGAGTGAACAGGGGGCCTCTTTGTCCCAGCATTTT.